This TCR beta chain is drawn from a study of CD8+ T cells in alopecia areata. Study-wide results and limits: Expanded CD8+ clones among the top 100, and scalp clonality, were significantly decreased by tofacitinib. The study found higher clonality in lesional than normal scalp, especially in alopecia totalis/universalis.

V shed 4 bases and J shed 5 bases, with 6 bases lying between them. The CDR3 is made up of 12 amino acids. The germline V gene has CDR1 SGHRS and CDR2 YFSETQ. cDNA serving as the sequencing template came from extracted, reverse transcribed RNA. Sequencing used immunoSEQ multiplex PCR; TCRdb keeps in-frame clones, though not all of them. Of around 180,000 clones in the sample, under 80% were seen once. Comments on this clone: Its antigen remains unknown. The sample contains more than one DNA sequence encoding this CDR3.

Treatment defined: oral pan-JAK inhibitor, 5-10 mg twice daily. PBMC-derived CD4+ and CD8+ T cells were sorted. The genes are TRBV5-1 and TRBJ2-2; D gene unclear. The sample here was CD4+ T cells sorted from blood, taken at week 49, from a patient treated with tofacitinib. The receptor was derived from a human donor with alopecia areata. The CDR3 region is CASSLETGELFF. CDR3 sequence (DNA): TGCGCCAGCAGCCTAGAGACCGGGGAGCTGTTTTTT.